Listed here are 2 T cell receptor beta chains from one sample, sequenced in a study of shared clonotypes between healthy human individuals. Data came from immunoSEQ multiplex PCR; TCRdb stores just in-frame clones and leaves some out. The data contain about 590,000 clones, about 95% of them singletons. CD45RO-negative cells were positively selected for CCR7, leaving out terminally differentiated effector memory CD45RA+ cells. Input material: naive CD8+ T cells sorted from blood. These receptors came from a woman aged 30 to 39 in good health.

In its sample, this clone was seen once. This chain joins TRBV7-6 and TRBJ1-2; no clear D gene. V was shortened by 0 bases and J by 2 bases, with 4 bases between the two germline ends. Germline V CDR1 and CDR2: SGHVS, FNYEAQ. This CDR3 region has 13 residues. The CDR3 DNA follows: TGTGCCAGCAGCTTAGCCAGCAACTATGGCTACACCTTC. This codes for CASSLASNYGYTF.

This clone was counted a few times. V usage is TRBV4-2 and J usage is TRBJ1-5; 7 positions match TRBD1. CDR3 length: 15 amino acids. V lost 5 bases to trimming and J lost 2 bases; unmatched junction nucleotides: 6. CDR1 is LGHNA and CDR2 is YNFKEQ in the germline V gene. The DNA of the CDR3 is TGTGCCAGCAGCTCCCGGGACAGCCGCAATCAGCCCCAGCATTTT. Translation gives CASSSRDSRNQPQHF.